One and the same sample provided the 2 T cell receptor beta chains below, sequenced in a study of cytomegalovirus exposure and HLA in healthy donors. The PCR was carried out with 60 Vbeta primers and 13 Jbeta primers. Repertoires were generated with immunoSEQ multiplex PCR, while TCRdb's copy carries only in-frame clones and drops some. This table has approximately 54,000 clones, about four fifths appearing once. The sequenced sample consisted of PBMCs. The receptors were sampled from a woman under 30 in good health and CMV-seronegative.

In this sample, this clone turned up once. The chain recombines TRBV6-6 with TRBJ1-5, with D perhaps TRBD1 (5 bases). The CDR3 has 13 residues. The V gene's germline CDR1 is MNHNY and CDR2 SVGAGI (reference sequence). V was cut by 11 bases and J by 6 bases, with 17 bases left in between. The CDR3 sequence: CAAHPGGSQPQHF. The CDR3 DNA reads TGTGCCGCCCACCCGGGGGGAAGTCAGCCCCAGCATTTT.

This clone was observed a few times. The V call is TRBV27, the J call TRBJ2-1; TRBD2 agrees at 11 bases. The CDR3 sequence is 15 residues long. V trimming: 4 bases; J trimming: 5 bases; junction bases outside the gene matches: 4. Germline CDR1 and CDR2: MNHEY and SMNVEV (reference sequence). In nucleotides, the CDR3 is TGTGCCAGCAGTTCGGGGACTAGCGGTCACAATGAGCAGTTCTTC. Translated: CASSSGTSGHNEQFF.